The text below deals with one T cell receptor beta chain. The data stem from a study of blood T cell repertoires in COVID-19. All enrollees were roughly 18 to 89 years old and from about 24 US areas. Participants' reported clinical history set cohort assignment. Donors in Cohort 3 who had recovered were those with two negative PCRs, healthcare professional clearance, or resolution of their symptoms. As processed by the authors: The authors estimated nucleated cell counts from reference gene primer amplification. Profiling relied on immunoSEQ multiplex PCR, and the TCRdb table lists in-frame clones only, not all of them. V, J and clone size derive from that table, while D and trimming were established from the DNA sequence. The table records fewer than 150,000 clones, roughly four fifths of them present only once. Trimming took off 4 bases at V and 5 bases at J, with 21 bases between the two ends. CDR3 length equals 16 residues. The V gene's germline CDR1 is SGHNT and CDR2 YYREEE (reference sequence).

The rearrangement uses TRBV5-4 and TRBJ2-5, with a possible D match to TRBD1 (5 bases). The receptor comes from a man aged 25 to 40 who had recovered from COVID-19. Sequenced material: PBMCs or T cells enriched from blood (not recorded which). The CDR3 protein is CASSLDMSLSGETQYF. DNA for the CDR3: TGTGCCAGCAGCCTGGACATGTCCCTATCAGGGGAGACCCAGTACTTC. The whole variable domain, remainder taken from reference TRBV5-4 and TRBJ2-5, is ETGVTQSPTHLIKTRGQQVTLRCSSQSGHNTVSWYQQALGQGPQFIFQYYREEENGRGNFPPRFSGLQFPNYSSELNVNALELDDSALYLCASSLDMSLSGETQYFGPGTRLLVL.